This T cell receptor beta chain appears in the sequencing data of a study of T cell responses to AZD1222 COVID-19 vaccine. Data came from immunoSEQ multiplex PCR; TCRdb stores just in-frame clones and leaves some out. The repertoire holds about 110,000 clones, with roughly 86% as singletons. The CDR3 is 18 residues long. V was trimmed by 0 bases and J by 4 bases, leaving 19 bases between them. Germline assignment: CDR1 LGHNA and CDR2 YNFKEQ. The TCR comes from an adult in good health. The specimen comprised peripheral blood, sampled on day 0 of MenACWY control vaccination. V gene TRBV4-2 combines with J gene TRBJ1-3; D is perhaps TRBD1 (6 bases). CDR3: CASSQDSFRGGYGNTIYF. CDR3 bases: TGTGCCAGCAGCCAAGATAGCTTTAGGGGGGGGTACGGAAACACCATATATTTT.